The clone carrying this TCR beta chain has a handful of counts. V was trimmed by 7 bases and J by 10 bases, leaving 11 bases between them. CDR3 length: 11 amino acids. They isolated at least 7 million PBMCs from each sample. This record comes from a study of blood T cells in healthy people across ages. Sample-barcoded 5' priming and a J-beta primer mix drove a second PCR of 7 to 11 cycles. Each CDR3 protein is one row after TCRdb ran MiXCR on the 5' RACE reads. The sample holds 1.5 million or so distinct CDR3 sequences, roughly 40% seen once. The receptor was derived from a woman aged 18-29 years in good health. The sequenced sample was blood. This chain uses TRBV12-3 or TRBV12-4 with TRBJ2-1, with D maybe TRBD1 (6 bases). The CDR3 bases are TGTGCCAGCAAGATCGGGACAGAGCAGTTCTTC. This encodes CASKIGTEQFF.